The subject of this entry is one T cell receptor (beta chain). TCRdb's table, derived via immunoSEQ multiplex PCR, lists solely in-frame clones and lacks some. The data contain fewer than 100,000 clones, around four fifths of them seen just once; the ten biggest clones take up around 0.76%. V was clipped by 4 bases and J by 5 bases, with 18 bases between them. The CDR3 runs to 15 residues. In germline, CDR1 is SGHNT, CDR2 YYREEE (reference sequence). This specimen belongs to a study of OX40 agonist ivuxolimab in advanced cancers. About the study: Every 2 weeks, patients received ivuxolimab intravenously, dosed at 0.01 to 10 mg/kg.

Material: CD4+ or CD8+ T cells sorted from blood, obtained in a trial of the OX40 agonist ivuxolimab. The sequence came from an adult with an advanced solid tumor such as melanoma, head and neck, liver or kidney cancer. This chain uses TRBV5-4 with TRBJ1-2; no clear D gene. The CDR3 DNA is TGTGCCAGCAGCCCGCAAACTAACTTGGATTATGGCTACACCTTC. Protein product: CASSPQTNLDYGYTF.